This entry describes one T cell receptor beta chain. No antigen is known for it. Use of 60 Vbeta and 13 Jbeta primers characterized the PCR. Method: immunoSEQ multiplex PCR; TCRdb's copy keeps in-frame clones and lacks some. Reported are around 70,000 clones; the ten largest clones contain about 0.83%. The CDR3 runs 13 residues. Trimming shortened V by 1 base and J by 6 bases, and 10 bases separated the two germline ends. From germline, CDR1 is GTSNPN and CDR2 SVGIG (reference sequence). This specimen comes from a study of cytomegalovirus exposure and HLA in healthy donors. Study-level background: Early released data comprised some 91 million unique TCRs from HLA-typed donors.

Findings and limits, study-wide: TCR sequences were mostly rare, though some public TCRs occurred in many donors. According to an earlier analysis, most TCR beta V segments yielded productive rearrangements about 87% or about 30% of the time. Associated with HLA alleles at 0.05 false discovery rate in a later analysis were approximately 17,000 TCR beta sequences.

This chain connects TRBV30 to TRBJ1-5, with D tentatively TRBD1 (5 bases). The origin of this receptor is a boy between 10 and 17 years old in good health and CMV-seronegative. The sample consisted of PBMCs. CDR3 DNA sequence: TGTGCCTGGAGTGGGAAAGGGGTTCAGCCCCAGCATTTT. Translating it yields CAWSGKGVQPQHF.